The source of this T cell receptor (beta chain) is a study of T cells in Graves' hyperthyroidism and ophthalmopathy. Findings of the study overall: Model predictions of ophthalmopathy came a median approximately 6.2 months before onset.

This CDR3 has 15 amino acids. The germline V and J ends were trimmed by 1 base and 3 bases, with 10 bases remaining between them. CDR1 is SEHNR and CDR2 is FQNEAQ in the germline V gene (reference sequence). In the case of this clonotype: Its antigen remains unknown.

RNA transcripts served as the template for amplifying TCR beta CDR3 regions. Using the HTBI primer set, a first-round RT-PCR was run on the TCR CDR3. TCRdb recomputed calls from the multiplex PCR reads with MiXCR, one row per CDR3 protein. Altogether a few hundred thousand distinct CDR3 sequences are present, around 15% being singletons, with the ten largest covering roughly 3%. The clonotype was recovered from a woman aged 40 to 50 with Graves' ophthalmopathy. The rearrangement uses TRBV7-9 and TRBJ1-5; D unresolved. The sample comprised blood. CDR3 region: CASSLGPQDNQPQHF. CDR3 bases: TGTGCCAGCAGCTTAGGACCGCAAGACAATCAGCCCCAGCATTTT.